This is a list of T cell receptor beta chains from one sample in a study of CD8 T cells in ankylosing spondylitis. TCRdb processed the 5' RACE reads anew with MiXCR; each CDR3 protein has one entry. The data show a few hundred thousand distinct CDR3 sequences, approximately 20% seen once. Sequencing input: blood, either unsorted or a sorted T cell fraction (not recorded which). The source is a male donor with ankylosing spondylitis or in good health (not recorded which). Each CDR3 is given with its conserved first and last residue. The D gene is left open where the match is weak. Rows give clone size only sometimes, using once, few, many, or a class for an expanded clone.

d_call clone_size cdr3_length j_call v_call cdr3_aa cdr3_nt
TRBD2 few 15 TRBJ2-7 TRBV12-3/TRBV12-4 CASSPVLAGPYEQYF TGTGCCAGCAGTCCTGTTTTAGCGGGCCCCTACGAGCAGTACTTC
. . 13 TRBJ2-1 TRBV12-3/TRBV12-4 CASGLSSYNEQFF TGTGCCAGCGGACTTAGCTCCTACAATGAGCAGTTCTTC
. . 10 TRBJ2-7 TRBV12-3/TRBV12-4 CASLSYEQYF TGTGCCAGCCTTTCCTACGAGCAGTACTTC
. few 15 TRBJ2-5 TRBV6-5 CASSYPLAAQETQYF TGTGCCAGCAGTTACCCCTTGGCAGCCCAAGAGACCCAGTACTTC
. few 15 TRBJ2-7 TRBV4-1 CAGSQDGTGAYEQYF TGCGCCGGCAGCCAAGATGGAACAGGAGCCTACGAGCAGTACTTC
. few 15 TRBJ2-3 TRBV7-3 CASSSSGFSTDTQYF TGTGCCAGCAGCTCCAGCGGGTTTAGCACAGATACGCAGTATTTT
TRBD1 . 14 TRBJ2-3 TRBV27 CASSLYRGTDTQYF TGTGCCAGCAGTTTATACAGGGGAACAGATACGCAGTATTTT
TRBD2 few 14 TRBJ2-1 TRBV20-1 CSADLAGSYNEQFF TGCAGTGCTGATCTAGCGGGAAGCTACAATGAGCAGTTCTTC
. many 14 TRBJ2-4 TRBV10-3 CAISDDSTYNIQYF TGTGCCATCAGTGACGACAGTACCTATAACATTCAGTACTTC
. many 14 TRBJ2-1 TRBV29-1 CSVGTGGNYNEQFF TGCAGCGTTGGTACAGGAGGTAACTACAATGAGCAGTTCTTC
TRBD1 few 15 TRBJ1-1 TRBV5-6 CASSLGPNDRGEAFF TGTGCCAGCAGCCTAGGCCCCAACGACAGGGGTGAAGCTTTCTTT
TRBD2 many 16 TRBJ2-1 TRBV9 CASSANLAGPYNEQFF TGTGCCAGCAGCGCAAACCTAGCGGGACCCTACAATGAGCAGTTCTTC
TRBD2 many 14 TRBJ2-5 TRBV12-3/TRBV12-4 CASRASGLQETQYF TGTGCCAGCAGGGCTAGCGGGTTACAAGAGACCCAGTACTTC
. . 14 TRBJ2-1 TRBV29-1 CSVWGGGSYNEQFF TGCAGCGTTTGGGGAGGAGGGTCCTACAATGAGCAGTTCTTC
. few 18 TRBJ2-1 TRBV11-1 CASSFPPIMERGYNEQFF TGTGCCAGCAGCTTCCCGCCAATCATGGAGCGAGGATACAATGAGCAGTTCTTC
TRBD2 . 17 TRBJ2-7 TRBV5-1 CASSFGLAGVSGYEQYF TGCGCCAGCAGCTTCGGACTAGCGGGAGTCTCTGGCTACGAGCAGTACTTC
. many 15 TRBJ2-3 TRBV12-3/TRBV12-4 CASSSPVSSTDTQYF TGTGCCAGCAGTTCTCCCGTCTCTAGCACAGATACGCAGTATTTT
TRBD1 few 16 TRBJ2-3 TRBV9 CASSGGQGLFTDTQYF TGTGCCAGCAGCGGTGGACAGGGGCTCTTCACAGATACGCAGTATTTT
. many 15 TRBJ2-2 TRBV6-2/TRBV6-3 CASSTGTRYTGELFF TGTGCCAGCAGCACCGGGACCAGATATACCGGGGAGCTGTTTTTT
. few 14 TRBJ2-4 TRBV6-2/TRBV6-3 CASSYGIAKNIQYF TGTGCCAGCAGTTACGGAATAGCCAAAAACATTCAGTACTTC
TRBD2 many 12 TRBJ2-7 TRBV29-1 CGGGSSSYEQYF TGCGGGGGGGGGTCGAGCTCCTACGAGCAGTACTTC
. . 12 TRBJ2-7 TRBV2 CASIGPPGEQYF TGTGCCAGCATCGGCCCACCGGGGGAGCAGTACTTC
TRBD1 . 15 TRBJ2-5 TRBV5-8 CASSFRTGPVETQYF TGTGCCAGCAGCTTTAGGACAGGGCCAGTGGAGACCCAGTACTTC
. once 14 TRBJ2-2 TRBV12-5 CASGTSGGSGELFF TGTGCTAGTGGCACCTCAGGGGGGTCCGGGGAGCTGTTTTTT
TRBD1 few 15 TRBJ2-7 TRBV5-1 CASRSEQGVSYEQYF TGCGCCAGCAGGAGTGAACAGGGGGTCTCCTACGAGCAGTACTTC
. . 13 TRBJ2-7 TRBV29-1 CSVEGGMGYEQYF TGCAGCGTTGAGGGGGGAATGGGCTACGAGCAGTACTTC
. . 15 TRBJ2-5 TRBV5-5 CASSPSLLLGETQYF TGTGCCAGCAGCCCCTCCCTTTTACTAGGAGAGACCCAGTACTTC
. many 14 TRBJ1-1 TRBV10-3 CAISSRDLNTEAFF TGTGCCATCAGTAGCCGGGACTTGAACACTGAAGCTTTCTTT
. . 16 TRBJ2-1 TRBV29-1 CSVGGDSSSSYNEQFF TGCAGCGTTGGGGGGGACTCTAGTTCGTCCTACAATGAGCAGTTCTTC
TRBD1 many 16 TRBJ2-7 TRBV4-1 CASSRLGGQGIGEQYF TGCGCCAGCAGCCGCCTAGGGGGACAGGGGATAGGCGAGCAGTACTTC
. . 12 TRBJ2-7 TRBV12-3/TRBV12-4 CASSPESWKQYF TGTGCCAGCAGCCCTGAGAGTTGGAAGCAGTACTTC
. . 13 TRBJ2-7 TRBV7-2 CASSLASPYEQYF TGTGCCAGCAGCTTAGCGAGTCCCTACGAGCAGTACTTC
. many 13 TRBJ2-1 TRBV7-3 CASSDGTGDEQFF TGTGCCAGCAGCGACGGGACTGGGGATGAGCAGTTCTTC
TRBD1 few 14 TRBJ1-2 TRBV11-2 CASSSGQGDYGYTF TGTGCCAGCAGCTCGGGACAGGGGGACTATGGCTACACCTTC
. few 12 TRBJ1-2 TRBV29-1 CSVVGAGYGYTF TGCAGCGTTGTAGGGGCTGGATATGGCTACACCTTC
TRBD2 few 15 TRBJ2-1 TRBV15 CATSNTGIPGGEQFF TGTGCCACCAGCAATACGGGGATCCCCGGGGGGGAGCAGTTCTTC
. . 14 TRBJ2-1 TRBV27 CASSFSWSPDEQFF TGTGCCAGCAGTTTTTCTTGGAGTCCCGATGAGCAGTTCTTC